The subject of this entry is one T cell receptor (beta chain). Its antigen is unknown. The same CDR3 can be traced to other DNA sequences in this sample. This sample was included in a study of shared clonotypes between healthy human individuals. The ends were cut back, 0 bases at V and 0 bases at J, with 6 bases in the middle. Germline V gene data show CDR1 as GTSNPN and CDR2 as SVGIG (reference sequence). CDR3 length: 14 residues. Notes on the study in general: It was observed that 4% to 6% of naive CD4 clonotypes were shared across a few donors. Only blood was sampled, and tissue TCR repertoires likely differ from blood ones. Sorted-subset sequencing was shown by rarefaction to be incomplete despite large depth.

In the authors' methods: There were no quality scores in the junction-only immunoSEQ sequences, so filtering differed. The table came from immunoSEQ multiplex PCR; TCRdb's copy has only in-frame clones and leaves some out. V, J and clone size derive from that table, while D and trimming were established from the DNA sequence. The table records 600,000 to 750,000 clones, 72% of them present only once. J is TRBJ1-5 and V is TRBV30, with unresolved D. What was sequenced was memory CD4+ T cells sorted from blood. Subset here: CD45RA-negative fraction. The sequence came from a woman in her thirties in good health. The DNA for the CDR3 is TGTGCCTGGAGTGTGAGTTTTAGCAATCAGCCCCAGCATTTT. Amino acid sequence: CAWSVSFSNQPQHF.